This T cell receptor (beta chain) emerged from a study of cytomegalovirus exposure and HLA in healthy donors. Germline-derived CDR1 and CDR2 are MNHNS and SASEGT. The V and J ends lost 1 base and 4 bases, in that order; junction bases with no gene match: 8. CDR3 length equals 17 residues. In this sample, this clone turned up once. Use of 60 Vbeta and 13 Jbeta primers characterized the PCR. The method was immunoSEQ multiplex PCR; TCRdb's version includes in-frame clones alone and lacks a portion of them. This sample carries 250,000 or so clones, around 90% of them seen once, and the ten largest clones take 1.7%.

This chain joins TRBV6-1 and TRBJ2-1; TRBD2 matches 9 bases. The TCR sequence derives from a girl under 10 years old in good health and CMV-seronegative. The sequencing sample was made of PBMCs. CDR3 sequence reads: CASSEVWASGAYNEQFF. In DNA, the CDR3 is TGTGCCAGCAGTGAAGTGTGGGCTAGCGGGGCTTACAATGAGCAGTTCTTC.